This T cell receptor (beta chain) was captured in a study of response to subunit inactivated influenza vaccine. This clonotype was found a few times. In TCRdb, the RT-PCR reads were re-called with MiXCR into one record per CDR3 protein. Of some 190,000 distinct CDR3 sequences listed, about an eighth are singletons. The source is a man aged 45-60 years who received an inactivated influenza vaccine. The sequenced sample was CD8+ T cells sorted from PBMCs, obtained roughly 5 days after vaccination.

CDR3 DNA sequence: TGTGCCAGTAGTATCCTCTACGGAACCACTTACGAGCAGTACTTC. It encodes CASSILYGTTYEQYF. The chain links TRBV19 to TRBJ2-7; D unresolved. The CDR3 runs 15 residues. CDR1 is LNHDA and CDR2 is SQIVND in the germline V gene (reference sequence). V was shortened by 3 bases and J by 4 bases, with 16 bases between the two germline ends.